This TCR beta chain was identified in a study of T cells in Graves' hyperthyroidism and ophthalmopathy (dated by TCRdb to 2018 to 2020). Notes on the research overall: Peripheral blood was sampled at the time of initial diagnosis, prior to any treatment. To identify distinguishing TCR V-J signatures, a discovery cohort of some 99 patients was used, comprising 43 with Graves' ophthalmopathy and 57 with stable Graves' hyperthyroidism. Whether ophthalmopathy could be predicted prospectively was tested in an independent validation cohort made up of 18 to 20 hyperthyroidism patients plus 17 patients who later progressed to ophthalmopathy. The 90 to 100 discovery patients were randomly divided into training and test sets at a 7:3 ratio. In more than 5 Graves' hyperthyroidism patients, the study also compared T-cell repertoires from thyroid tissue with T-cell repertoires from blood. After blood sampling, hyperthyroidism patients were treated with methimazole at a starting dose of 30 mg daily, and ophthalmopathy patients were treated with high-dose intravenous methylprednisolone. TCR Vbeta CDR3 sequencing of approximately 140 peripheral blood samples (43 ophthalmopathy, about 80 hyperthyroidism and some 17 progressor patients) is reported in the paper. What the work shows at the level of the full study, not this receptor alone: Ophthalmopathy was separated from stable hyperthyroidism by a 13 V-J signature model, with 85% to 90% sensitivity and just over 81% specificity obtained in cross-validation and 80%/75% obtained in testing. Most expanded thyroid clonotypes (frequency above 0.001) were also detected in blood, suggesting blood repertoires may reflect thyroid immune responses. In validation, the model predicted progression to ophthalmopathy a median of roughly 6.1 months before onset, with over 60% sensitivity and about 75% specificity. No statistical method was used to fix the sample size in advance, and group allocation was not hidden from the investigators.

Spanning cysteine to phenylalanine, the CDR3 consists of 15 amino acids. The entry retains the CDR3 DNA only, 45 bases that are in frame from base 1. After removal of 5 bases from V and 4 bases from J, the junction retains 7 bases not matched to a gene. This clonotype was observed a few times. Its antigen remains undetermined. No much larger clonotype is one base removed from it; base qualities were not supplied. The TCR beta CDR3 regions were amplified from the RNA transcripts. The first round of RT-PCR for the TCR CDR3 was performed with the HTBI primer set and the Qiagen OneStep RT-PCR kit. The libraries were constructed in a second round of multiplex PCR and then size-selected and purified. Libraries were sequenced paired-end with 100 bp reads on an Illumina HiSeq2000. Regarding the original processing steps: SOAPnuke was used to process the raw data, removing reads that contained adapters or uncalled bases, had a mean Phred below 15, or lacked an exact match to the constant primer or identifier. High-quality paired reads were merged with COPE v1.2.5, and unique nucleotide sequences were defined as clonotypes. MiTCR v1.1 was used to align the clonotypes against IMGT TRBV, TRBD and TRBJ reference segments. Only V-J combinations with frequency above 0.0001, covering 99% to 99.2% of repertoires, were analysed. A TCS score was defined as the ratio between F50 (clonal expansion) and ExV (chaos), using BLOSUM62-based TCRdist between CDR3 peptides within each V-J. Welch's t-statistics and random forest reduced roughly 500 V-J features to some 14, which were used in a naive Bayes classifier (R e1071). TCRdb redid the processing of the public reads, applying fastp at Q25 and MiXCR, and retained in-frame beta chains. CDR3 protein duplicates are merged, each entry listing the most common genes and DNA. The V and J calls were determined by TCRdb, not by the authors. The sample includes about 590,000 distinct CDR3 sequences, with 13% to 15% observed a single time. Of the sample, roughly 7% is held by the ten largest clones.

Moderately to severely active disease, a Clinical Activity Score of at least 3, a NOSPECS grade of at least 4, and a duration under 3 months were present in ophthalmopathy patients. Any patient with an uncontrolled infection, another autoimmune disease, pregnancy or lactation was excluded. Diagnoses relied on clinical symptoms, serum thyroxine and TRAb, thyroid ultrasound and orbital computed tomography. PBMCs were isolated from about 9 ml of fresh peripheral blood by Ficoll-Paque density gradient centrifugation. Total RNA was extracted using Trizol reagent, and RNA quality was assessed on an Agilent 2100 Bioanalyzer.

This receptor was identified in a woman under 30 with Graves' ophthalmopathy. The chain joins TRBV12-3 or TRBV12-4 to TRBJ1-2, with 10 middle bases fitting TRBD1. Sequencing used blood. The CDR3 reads CASSMTGGGSYGYTF. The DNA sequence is TGTGCCAGCAGTATGACAGGGGGCGGAAGCTATGGCTACACCTTC.